This entry features one T cell receptor (beta chain) sequence. The CDR3 totals 15 residues. The V and J ends lost 2 bases and 3 bases, in that order; junction bases with no gene match: 4. Per the germline V gene, CDR1 is MNHNY and CDR2 is SVGAGI (reference sequence). This entry comes from a study of shared clonotypes between healthy human individuals. TCRdb's copy holds only in-frame clones and misses some; the assay was immunoSEQ multiplex PCR. The sample lists roughly 650,000 clones, more than 95% seen once, with approximately 0.057% in the top ten. Sequencing input: naive CD4+ T cells sorted from blood. The subset denotes: CD45RA+ positively selected. The TCR originated in a woman aged 30 to 39 in good health. The chain carries TRBV6-6 and TRBJ2-7, with 10 bases identical to TRBD1. CDR3 coding DNA: TGTGCCAGCAGTTACACCTGGACAGGGGGCTACGAGCAGTACTTC. Translating it yields CASSYTWTGGYEQYF.